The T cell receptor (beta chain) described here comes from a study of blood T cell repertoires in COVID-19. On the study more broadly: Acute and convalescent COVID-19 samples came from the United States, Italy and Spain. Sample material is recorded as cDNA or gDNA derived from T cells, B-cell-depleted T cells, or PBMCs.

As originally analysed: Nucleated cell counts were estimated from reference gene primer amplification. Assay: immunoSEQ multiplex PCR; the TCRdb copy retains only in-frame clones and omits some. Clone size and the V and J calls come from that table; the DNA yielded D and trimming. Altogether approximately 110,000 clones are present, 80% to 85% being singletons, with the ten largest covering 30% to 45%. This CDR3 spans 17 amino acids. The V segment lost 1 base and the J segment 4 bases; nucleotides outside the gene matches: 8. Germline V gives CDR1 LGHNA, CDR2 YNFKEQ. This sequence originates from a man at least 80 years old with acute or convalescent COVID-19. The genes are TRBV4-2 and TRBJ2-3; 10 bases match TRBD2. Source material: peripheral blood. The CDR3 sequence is CASSQAGTSVGSDTQYF. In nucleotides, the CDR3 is TGTGCCAGCAGCCAAGCCGGGACTAGCGTGGGTTCAGATACGCAGTATTTT.